Below, one T cell receptor beta chain is given with its context. Its antigen is still unknown. This sample is drawn from a study of T cell responses to AZD1222 COVID-19 vaccine. Findings and caveats of the study: Among vaccine-associated CD4 TCRs, coverage spanned spike, with dominance at 160-218 and 743-854. After the peak T cell response, and only then, were repertoires sampled. Spike-specific TCR breadth and depth grew following two AZD1222 doses. White British ancestry dominated among donors, who included more females, and clonal diversity was possibly underestimated.

Clones were read by immunoSEQ multiplex PCR, and TCRdb kept only the in-frame ones, dropping some. Among some 120,000 clones listed, about 87% were seen once. The sample in question was peripheral blood, obtained on day 0 of AZD1222 vaccination. The TCR comes from an adult in good health.

This CDR3 is CASSPTRATSNSPLHF. The CDR3 DNA sequence: TGTGCCAGCAGCCCAACCCGGGCTACGAGTAATTCACCCCTCCACTTT. The V and J genes are TRBV28 and TRBJ1-6; D uncertain. Trimming removed 6 bases at V and 6 bases at J, with 18 bases between. CDR1 and CDR2 from the germline V gene are MDHEN and SYDVKM. The CDR3 spans 16 residues.